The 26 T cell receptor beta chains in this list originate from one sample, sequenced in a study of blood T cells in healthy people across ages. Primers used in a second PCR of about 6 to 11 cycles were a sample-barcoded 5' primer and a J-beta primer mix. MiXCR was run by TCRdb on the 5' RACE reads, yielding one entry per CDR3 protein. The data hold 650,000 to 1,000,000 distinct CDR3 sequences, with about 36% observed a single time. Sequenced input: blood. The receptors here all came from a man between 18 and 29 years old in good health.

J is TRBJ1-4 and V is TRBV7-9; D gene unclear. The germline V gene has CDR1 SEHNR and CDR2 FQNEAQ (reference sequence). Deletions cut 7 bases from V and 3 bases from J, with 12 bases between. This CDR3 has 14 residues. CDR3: CASTIAGPNEKLFF. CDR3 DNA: TGTGCCAGCACCATCGCCGGGCCTAATGAAAAACTGTTTTTT.

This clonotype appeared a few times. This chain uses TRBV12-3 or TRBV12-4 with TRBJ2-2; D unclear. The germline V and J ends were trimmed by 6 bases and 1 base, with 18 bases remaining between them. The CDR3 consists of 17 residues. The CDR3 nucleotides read TGTGCCAGCAGCTTGGGCCGATATGGTCGGAACACCGGGGAGCTGTTTTTT. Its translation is CASSLGRYGRNTGELFF.

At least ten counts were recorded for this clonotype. The chain's CDR3 is CASSPRTAYQETQYF. The CDR3 DNA reads TGTGCCAGCAGCCCAAGGACAGCCTACCAAGAGACCCAGTACTTC. The rearrangement joins TRBV9 to TRBJ2-5; D is perhaps TRBD1 (6 bases). Trimming took 4 bases from V and 0 from J, leaving 13 bases between them. CDR3 length: 15 residues. Per germline, CDR1 SGDLS and CDR2 YYNGEE.

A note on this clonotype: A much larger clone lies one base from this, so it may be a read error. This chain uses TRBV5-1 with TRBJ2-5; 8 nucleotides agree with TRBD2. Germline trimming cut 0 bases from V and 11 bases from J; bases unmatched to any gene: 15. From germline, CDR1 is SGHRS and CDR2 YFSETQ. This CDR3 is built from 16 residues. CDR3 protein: CASSLGTGGAYNEQYF. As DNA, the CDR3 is TGCGCCAGCAGCTTGGGAACCGGGGGGGCCTACAATGAGCAGTACTTC.

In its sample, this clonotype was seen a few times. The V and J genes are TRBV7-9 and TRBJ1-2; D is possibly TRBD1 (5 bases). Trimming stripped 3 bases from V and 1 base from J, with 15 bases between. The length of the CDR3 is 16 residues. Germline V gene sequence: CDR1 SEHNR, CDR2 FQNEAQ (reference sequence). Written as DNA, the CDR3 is TGTGCCAGCAGCTTCGACAGACTATTCATTAACTATGGCTACACCTTC. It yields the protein CASSFDRLFINYGYTF.

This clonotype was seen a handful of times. The CDR3 nucleotides are TGCAGTGCGAAGGACAGGGGGCCTTCACCCCTCCACTTT. The encoded protein is CSAKDRGPSPLHF. The chain recombines TRBV20-1 with TRBJ1-6; TRBD1 matches at 11 bases. CDR1 is DFQATT, CDR2 SNEGSKA, per germline (reference sequence). Trimming cost V 6 bases and J 9 bases; bases outside gene matches: 4. This CDR3 comprises 13 residues.

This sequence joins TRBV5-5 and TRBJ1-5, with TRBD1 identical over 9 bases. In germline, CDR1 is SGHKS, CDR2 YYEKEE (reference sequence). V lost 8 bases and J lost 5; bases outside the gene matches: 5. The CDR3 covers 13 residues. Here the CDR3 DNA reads TGTGCCAGTATGAGGGACAGGGATCAGCCCCAGCATTTT. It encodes CASMRDRDQPQHF.

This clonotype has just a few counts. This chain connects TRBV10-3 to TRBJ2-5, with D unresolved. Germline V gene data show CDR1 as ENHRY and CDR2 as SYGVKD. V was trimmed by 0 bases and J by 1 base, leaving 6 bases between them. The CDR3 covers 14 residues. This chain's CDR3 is CAISESNSQETQYF. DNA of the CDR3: TGTGCCATCAGTGAGTCGAACAGCCAAGAGACCCAGTACTTC.

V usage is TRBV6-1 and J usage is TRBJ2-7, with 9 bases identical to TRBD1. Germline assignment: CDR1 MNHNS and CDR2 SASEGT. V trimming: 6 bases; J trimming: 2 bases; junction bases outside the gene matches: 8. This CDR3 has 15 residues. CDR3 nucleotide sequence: TGTGCCAGCAGGAAAGGGGGGACAGGGACCTACGAGCAGTACTTC. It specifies CASRKGGTGTYEQYF.

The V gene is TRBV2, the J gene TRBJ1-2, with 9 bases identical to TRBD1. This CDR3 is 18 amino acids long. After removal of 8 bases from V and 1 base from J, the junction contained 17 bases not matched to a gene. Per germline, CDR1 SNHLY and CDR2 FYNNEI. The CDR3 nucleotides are TGTGCCAGCTCACTTGCCCCGGGACAGGGCCTAATTAACTATGGCTACACCTTC. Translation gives CASSLAPGQGLINYGYTF.

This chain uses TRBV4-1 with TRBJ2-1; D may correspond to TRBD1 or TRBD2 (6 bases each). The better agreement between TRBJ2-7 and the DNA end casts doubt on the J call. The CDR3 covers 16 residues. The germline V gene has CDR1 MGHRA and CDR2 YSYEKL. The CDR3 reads CASSQDPRGGGNEQYF. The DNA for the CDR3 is TGCGCCAGCAGCCAAGATCCCAGGGGAGGTGGTAATGAGCAGTACTTC.

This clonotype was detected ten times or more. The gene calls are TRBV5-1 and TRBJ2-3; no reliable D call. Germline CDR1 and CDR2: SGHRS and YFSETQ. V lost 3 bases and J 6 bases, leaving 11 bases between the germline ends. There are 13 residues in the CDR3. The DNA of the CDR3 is TGCGCCAGCAGCTACACACTCGGGGATACGCAGTATTTT. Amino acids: CASSYTLGDTQYF.

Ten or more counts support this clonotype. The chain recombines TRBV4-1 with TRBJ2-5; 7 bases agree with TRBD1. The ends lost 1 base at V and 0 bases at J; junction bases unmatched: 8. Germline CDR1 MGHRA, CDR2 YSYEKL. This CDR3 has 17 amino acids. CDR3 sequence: CASSQAWAGGYQETQYF. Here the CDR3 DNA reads TGCGCCAGCAGCCAAGCTTGGGCAGGGGGTTACCAAGAGACCCAGTACTTC.

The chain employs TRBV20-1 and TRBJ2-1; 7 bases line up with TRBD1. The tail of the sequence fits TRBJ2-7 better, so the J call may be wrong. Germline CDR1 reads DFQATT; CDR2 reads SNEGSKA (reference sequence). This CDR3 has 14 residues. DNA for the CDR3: TGCAGTGCTGCCCGGGACAGCATAAACAATGAGCAGTACTTC. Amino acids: CSAARDSINNEQYF.

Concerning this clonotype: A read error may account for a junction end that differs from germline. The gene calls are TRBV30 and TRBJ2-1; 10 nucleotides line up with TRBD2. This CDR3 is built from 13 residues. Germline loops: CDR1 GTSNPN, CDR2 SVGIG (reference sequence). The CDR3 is CAGSAAGGDKQFF. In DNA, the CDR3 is TGTGCCGGGAGTGCAGCGGGGGGGGATAAGCAGTTCTTC. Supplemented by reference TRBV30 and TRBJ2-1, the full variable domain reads SQTIHQWPATLVQPVGSPLSLECTVEGTSNPNLYWYRQAAGRGLQLLFYSVGIGQISSEVPQNLSASRPQDRQFILSSKKLLLSDSGFYLCAGSAAGGDKQFFGPGTRLTVL.

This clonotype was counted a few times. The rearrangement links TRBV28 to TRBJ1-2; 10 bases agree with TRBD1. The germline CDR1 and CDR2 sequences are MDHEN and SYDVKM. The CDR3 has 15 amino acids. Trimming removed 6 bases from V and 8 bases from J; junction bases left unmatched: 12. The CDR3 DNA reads TGTGCCAGCAGATGGGTAAGACAGGGGGCGCGCGGCTACACCTTC. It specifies CASRWVRQGARGYTF.

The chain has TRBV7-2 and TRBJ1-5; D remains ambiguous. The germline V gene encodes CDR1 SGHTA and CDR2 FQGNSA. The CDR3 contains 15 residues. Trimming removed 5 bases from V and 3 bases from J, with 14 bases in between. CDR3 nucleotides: TGTGCCAGCAGCCAAGGAAGTTGGTACAATCAGCCCCAGCATTTT. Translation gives CASSQGSWYNQPQHF.

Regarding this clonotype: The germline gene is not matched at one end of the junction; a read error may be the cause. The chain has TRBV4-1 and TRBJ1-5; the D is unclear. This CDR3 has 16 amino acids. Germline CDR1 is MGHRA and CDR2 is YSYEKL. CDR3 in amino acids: CAGSQGVGREEQPQHF. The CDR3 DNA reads TGCGCCGGCAGCCAAGGAGTAGGACGGGAGGAACAGCCCCAGCATTTT.

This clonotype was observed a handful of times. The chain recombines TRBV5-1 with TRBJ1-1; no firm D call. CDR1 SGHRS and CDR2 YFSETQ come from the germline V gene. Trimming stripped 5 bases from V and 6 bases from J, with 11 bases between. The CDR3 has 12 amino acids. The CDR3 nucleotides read TGCGCCAGCAGGGAATCCGGGGCTGAAGCTTTCTTT. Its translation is CASRESGAEAFF.

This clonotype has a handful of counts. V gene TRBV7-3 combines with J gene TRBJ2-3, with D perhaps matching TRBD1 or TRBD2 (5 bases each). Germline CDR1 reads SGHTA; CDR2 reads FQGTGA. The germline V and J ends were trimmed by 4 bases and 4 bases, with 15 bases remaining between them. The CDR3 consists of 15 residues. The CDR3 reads CASSSGTQAPDTQYF. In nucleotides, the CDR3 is TGTGCCAGCAGCTCCGGGACCCAAGCTCCAGATACGCAGTATTTT. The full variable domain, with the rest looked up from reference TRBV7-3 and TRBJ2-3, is GAGVSQTPSNKVTEKGKYVELRCDPISGHTALYWYRQSLGQGPEFLIYFQGTGAADDSGLPNDRFFAVRPEGSVSTLKIQRTERGDSAVYLCASSSGTQAPDTQYFGPGTRLTVL.

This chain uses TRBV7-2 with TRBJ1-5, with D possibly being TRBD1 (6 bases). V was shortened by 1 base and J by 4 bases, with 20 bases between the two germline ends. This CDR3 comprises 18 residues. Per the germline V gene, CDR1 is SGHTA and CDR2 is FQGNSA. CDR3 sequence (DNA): TGTGCCAGCAGCTTAGTAAGGACAGTAGCTACTCTAAATCAGCCCCAGCATTTT. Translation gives CASSLVRTVATLNQPQHF.

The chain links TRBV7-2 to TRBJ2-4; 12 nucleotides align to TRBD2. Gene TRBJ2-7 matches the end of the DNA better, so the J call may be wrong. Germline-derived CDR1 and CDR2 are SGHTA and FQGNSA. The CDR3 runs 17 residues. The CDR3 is CASSLQPRTSGDHEQYF. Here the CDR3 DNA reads TGTGCCAGCAGCCTACAACCCAGGACTAGCGGGGACCACGAGCAGTACTTC.

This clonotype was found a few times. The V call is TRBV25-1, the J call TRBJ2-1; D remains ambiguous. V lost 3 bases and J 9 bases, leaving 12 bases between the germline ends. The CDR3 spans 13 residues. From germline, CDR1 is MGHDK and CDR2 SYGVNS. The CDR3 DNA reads TGTGCCAGCAGTGATCGAGATCGCGGTGAGCAGTTCTTC. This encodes CASSDRDRGEQFF.

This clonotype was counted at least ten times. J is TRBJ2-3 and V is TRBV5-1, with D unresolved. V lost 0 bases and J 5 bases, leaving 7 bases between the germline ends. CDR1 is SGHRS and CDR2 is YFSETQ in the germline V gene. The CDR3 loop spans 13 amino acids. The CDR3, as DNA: TGCGCCAGCAGCTTGGGCTCGCAAGATACGCAGTATTTT. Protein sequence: CASSLGSQDTQYF.

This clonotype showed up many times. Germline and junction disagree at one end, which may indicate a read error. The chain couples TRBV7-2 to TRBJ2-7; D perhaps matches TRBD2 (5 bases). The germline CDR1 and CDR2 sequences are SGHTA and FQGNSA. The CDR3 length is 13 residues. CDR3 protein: CASSLAGGGEQYF. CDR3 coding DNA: TGTGCTAGCAGCTTAGCAGGCGGCGGGGAGCAGTACTTC.

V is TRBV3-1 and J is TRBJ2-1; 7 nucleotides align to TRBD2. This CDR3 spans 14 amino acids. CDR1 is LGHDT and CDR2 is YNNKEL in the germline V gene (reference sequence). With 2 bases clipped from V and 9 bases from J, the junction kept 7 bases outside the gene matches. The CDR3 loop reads CASSQSRSSGEQFF. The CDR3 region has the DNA TGTGCCAGCAGCCAATCCCGATCTAGCGGTGAGCAGTTCTTC.